Following are 8 T cell receptor beta chains from one sample sequenced in a study of shared clonotypes between healthy human individuals. Clones were sequenced by immunoSEQ multiplex PCR, and TCRdb holds only the in-frame ones, with some missing. The sample carries 450,000 to 500,000 clones, more than 65% recorded once. Sequenced: PBMCs. These receptors all come from a woman aged 40 to 55 in good health. Some clones in this sample may be carry-over from other donors' samples.

A note on this clone: A read error likely explains this, since a far larger clone differs by one base. This chain connects TRBV18 to TRBJ2-7; D possibly corresponds to TRBD2 (6 bases). The germline V and J ends were trimmed by 5 bases and 6 bases, with 8 bases remaining between them. This CDR3 contains 11 residues. Looked up from germline, CDR1 is KGHSH and CDR2 is LQKENI. CDR3 loop: CASSCSGEQYF. The CDR3 DNA sequence: TGTGCCAGCTCATGTAGCGGCGAGCAGTACTTC.

This rearrangement joins TRBV5-6 to TRBJ1-1; no clear D gene. The germline CDR1 and CDR2 sequences are SGHDT and YYEEEE. The CDR3 runs to 15 residues. Trimming stripped 2 bases from V and 1 base from J, with 12 bases between. CDR3 nucleotides: TGTGCCAGCAGCTTAGGTCGTCACCCGAACACTGAAGCTTTCTTT. Its translation is CASSLGRHPNTEAFF.

The chain couples TRBV5-6 to TRBJ2-1, with D tentatively TRBD2 (5 bases). The CDR3 sequence is 12 residues long. CDR1 and CDR2 from the germline V gene are SGHDT and YYEEEE. The germline V and J ends were trimmed by 1 base and 10 bases, with 9 bases remaining between them. The CDR3 nucleotides read TGTGCCAGCAGCTTGCCGGGGTGGGAGCAGTTCTTC. This sequence encodes CASSLPGWEQFF.

This chain links TRBV28 with TRBJ2-2, with D perhaps being TRBD1 or TRBD2 (5 bases each). V was cut by 7 bases and J by 1 base, with 16 bases left in between. CDR1 MDHEN and CDR2 SYDVKM come from the germline V gene. CDR3 size: 16 residues. CDR3: CASTDPGTENTGELFF. For the CDR3, the DNA is TGTGCCAGCACCGACCCCGGGACCGAGAACACCGGGGAGCTGTTTTTT.

CDR3 coding DNA: TGTGCCAGCAGCTTAAATGGGGGGTCCTATGGCTACACCTTC. Residues: CASSLNGGSYGYTF. The chain links TRBV11-1 to TRBJ1-2, with D tentatively TRBD1 (5 bases). The germline CDR1 and CDR2 sequences are SGHAT and FQDESV (reference sequence). The length of the CDR3 is 14 residues. V lost 2 bases and J 4 bases, leaving 11 bases between the germline ends.

This clone was picked up one time. The chain carries TRBV7-3 and TRBJ2-1; tentatively, D is TRBD1 or TRBD2 (5 bases each). Germline CDR1 and CDR2: SGHTA and FQGTGA. Trimming shortened V by 5 bases and J by 4 bases, and 12 bases separated the two germline ends. The CDR3 is made up of 14 amino acids. The chain's CDR3 is CASSPGPAYNEQFF. CDR3 DNA sequence: TGTGCCAGCAGCCCGGGACCAGCTTACAATGAGCAGTTCTTC. The full variable domain, in which reference TRBV7-3 and TRBJ2-1 provide the parts outside the CDR3, is GAGVSQTPSNKVTEKGKYVELRCDPISGHTALYWYRQSLGQGPEFLIYFQGTGAADDSGLPNDRFFAVRPEGSVSTLKIQRTERGDSAVYLCASSPGPAYNEQFFGPGTRLTVL.

This chain joins TRBV27 and TRBJ2-7; 10 bases agree with TRBD1. The CDR3 sequence is 14 residues long. V dropped 5 bases and J dropped 6; count of bases not matched to a gene: 7. Germline CDR1 and CDR2: MNHEY and SMNVEV (reference sequence). DNA for the CDR3: TGTGCCAGCAGTCGACCGGGACAGGGGATCGAGCAGTACTTC. Translated: CASSRPGQGIEQYF.

This clone has only a few counts. The gene calls are TRBV19 and TRBJ1-1; no clear D. The V gene lost 2 bases and the J gene lost 0 bases, with 7 bases spanning the gap. Germline-derived CDR1 and CDR2 are LNHDA and SQIVND (reference sequence). The CDR3 loop spans 14 amino acids. The CDR3 loop is CASSILGLNTEAFF. The CDR3 nucleotides read TGTGCCAGTAGTATACTAGGGCTGAACACTGAAGCTTTCTTT.